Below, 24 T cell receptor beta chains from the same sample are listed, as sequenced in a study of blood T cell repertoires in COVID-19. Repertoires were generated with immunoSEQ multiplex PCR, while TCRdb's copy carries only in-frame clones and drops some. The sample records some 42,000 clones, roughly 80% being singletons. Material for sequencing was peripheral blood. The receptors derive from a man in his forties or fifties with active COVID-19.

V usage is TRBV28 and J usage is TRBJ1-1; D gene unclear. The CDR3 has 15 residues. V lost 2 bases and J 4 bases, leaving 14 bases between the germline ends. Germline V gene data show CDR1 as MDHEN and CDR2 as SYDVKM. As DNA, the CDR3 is TGTGCCAGCAGTTTACCCGCAGGCTTGGGCACTGAAGCTTTCTTT. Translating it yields CASSLPAGLGTEAFF. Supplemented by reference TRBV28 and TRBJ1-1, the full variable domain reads DVKVTQSSRYLVKRTGEKVFLECVQDMDHENMFWYRQDPGLGLRLIYFSYDVKMKEKGDIPEGYSVSREKKERFSLILESASTNQTSMYLCASSLPAGLGTEAFFGQGTRLTVV.

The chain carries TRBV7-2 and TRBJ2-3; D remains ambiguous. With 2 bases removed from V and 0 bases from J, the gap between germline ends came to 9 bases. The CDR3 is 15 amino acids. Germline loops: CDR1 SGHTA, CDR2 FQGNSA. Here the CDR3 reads CASSLRQTSTDTQYF. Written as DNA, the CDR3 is TGTGCCAGCAGCTTAAGGCAGACTAGCACAGATACGCAGTATTTT.

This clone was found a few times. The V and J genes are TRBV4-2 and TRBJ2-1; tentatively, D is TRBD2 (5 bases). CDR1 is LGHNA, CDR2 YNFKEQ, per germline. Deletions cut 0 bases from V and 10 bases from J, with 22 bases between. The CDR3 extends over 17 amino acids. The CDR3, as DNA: TGTGCCAGCAGCCAAGAAAACAGCGGTAGCCTCATCCGAGAGCAGTTCTTC. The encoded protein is CASSQENSGSLIREQFF.

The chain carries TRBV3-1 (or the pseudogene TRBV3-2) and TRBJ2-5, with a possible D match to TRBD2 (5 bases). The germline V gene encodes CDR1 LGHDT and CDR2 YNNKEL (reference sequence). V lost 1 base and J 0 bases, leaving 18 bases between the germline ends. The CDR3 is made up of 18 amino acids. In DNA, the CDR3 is TGTGCCAGCAGCCAAGTCTCAAGTCAGGCGGGCCACCAAGAGACCCAGTACTTC. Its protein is CASSQVSSQAGHQETQYF.

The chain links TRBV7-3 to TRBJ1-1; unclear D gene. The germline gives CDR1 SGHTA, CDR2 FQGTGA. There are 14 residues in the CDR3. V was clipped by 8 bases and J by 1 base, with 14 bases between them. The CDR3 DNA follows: TGTGCCAGCGTGGAGATTGGAGGGAACACTGAAGCTTTCTTT. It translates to CASVEIGGNTEAFF.

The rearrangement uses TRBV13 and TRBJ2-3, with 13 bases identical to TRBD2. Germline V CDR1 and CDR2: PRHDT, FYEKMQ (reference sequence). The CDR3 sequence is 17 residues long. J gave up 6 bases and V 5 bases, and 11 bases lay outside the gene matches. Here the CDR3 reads CASSGGTSGARGDTQYF. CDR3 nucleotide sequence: TGTGCCAGCAGCGGAGGGACTAGCGGGGCGAGGGGGGATACGCAGTATTTT. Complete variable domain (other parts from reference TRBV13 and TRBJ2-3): AAGVIQSPRHLIKEKRETATLKCYPIPRHDTVYWYQQGPGQDPQFLISFYEKMQSDKGSIPDRFSAQQFSDYHSELNMSSLELGDSALYFCASSGGTSGARGDTQYFGPGTRLTVL.

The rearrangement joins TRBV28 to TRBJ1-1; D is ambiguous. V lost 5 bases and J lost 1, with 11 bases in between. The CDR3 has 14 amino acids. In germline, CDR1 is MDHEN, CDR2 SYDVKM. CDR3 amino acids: CASSASGRNTEAFF. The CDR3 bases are TGTGCCAGCAGTGCGTCCGGGAGGAACACTGAAGCTTTCTTT.

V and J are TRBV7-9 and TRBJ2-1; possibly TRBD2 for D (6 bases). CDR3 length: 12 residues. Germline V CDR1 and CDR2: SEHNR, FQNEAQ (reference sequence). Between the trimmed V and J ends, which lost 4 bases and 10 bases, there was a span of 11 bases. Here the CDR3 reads CASSSVRDEQFF. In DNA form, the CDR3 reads TGTGCCAGCAGCTCGGTGCGGGACGAGCAGTTCTTC.

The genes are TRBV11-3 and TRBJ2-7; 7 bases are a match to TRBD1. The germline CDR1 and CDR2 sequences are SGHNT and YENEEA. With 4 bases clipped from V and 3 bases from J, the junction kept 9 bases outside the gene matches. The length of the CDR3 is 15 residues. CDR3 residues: CASSSPTGARYEQYF. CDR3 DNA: TGTGCCAGCAGCTCCCCTACAGGGGCTCGCTACGAGCAGTACTTC. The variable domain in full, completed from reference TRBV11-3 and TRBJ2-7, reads EAGVVQSPRYKIIEKKQPVAFWCNPISGHNTLYWYLQNLGQGPELLIRYENEEAVDDSQLPKDRFSAERLKGVDSTLKIQPAELGDSAVYLCASSSPTGARYEQYFGPGTRLTVT.

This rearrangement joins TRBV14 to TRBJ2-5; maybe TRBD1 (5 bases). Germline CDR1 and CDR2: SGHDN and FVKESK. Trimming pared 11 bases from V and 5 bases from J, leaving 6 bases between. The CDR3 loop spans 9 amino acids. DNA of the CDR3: TGTGCCTCAGGGGAGACCCAGTACTTC. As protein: CASGETQYF.

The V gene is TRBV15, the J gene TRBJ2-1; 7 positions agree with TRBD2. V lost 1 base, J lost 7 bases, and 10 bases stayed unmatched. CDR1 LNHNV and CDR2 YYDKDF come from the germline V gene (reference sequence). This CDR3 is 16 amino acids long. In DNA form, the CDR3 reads TGTGCCACCAGCAGAGTTGGAGGGAGGGCTGGGAATGAGCAGTTCTTC. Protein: CATSRVGGRAGNEQFF.

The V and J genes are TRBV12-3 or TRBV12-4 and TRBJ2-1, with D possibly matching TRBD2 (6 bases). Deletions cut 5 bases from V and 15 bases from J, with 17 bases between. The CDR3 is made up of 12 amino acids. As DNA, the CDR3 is TGTGCCAGCAGTCTTTCACGGGAGCGGCGGTTCTTC. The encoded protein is CASSLSRERRFF.

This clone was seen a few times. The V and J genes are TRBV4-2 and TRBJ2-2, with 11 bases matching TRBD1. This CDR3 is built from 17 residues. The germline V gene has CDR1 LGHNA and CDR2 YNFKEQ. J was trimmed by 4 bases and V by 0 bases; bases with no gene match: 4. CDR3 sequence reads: CASSQEPGTGGTGELFF. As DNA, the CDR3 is TGTGCCAGCAGCCAAGAGCCTGGGACAGGGGGCACCGGGGAGCTGTTTTTT.

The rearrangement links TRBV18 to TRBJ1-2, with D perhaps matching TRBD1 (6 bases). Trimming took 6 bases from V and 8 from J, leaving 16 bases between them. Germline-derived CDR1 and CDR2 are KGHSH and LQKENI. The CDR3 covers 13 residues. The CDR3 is CASSLVDRVGYTF. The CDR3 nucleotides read TGTGCCAGCTCCCTAGTGGACAGAGTGGGCTACACCTTC.

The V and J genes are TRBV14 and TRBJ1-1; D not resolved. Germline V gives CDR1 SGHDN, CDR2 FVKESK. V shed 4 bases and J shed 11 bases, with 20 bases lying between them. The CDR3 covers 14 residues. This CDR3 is CASSPTLGGTGAFF. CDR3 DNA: TGTGCCAGCAGCCCCACCCTAGGAGGAACGGGGGCTTTCTTT.

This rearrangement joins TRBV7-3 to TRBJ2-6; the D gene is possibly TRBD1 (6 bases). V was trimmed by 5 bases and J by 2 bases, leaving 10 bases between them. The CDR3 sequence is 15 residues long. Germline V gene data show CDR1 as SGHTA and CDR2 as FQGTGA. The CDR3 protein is CASSRTATGANVLTF. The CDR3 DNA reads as TGTGCCAGCAGCAGGACAGCGACTGGGGCCAACGTCCTGACTTTC.

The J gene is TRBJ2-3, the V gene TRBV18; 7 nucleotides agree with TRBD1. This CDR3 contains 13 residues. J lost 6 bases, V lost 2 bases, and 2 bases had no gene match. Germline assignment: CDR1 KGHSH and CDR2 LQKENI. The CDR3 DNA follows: TGTGCCAGCTCACCAAACAGGGGTGATACGCAGTATTTT. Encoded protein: CASSPNRGDTQYF.

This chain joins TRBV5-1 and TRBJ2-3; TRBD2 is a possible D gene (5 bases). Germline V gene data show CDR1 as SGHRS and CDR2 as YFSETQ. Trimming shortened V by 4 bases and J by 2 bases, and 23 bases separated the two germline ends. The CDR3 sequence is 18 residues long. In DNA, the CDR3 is TGCGCCAGCAGCAACAGCGCTCTAGCCCGCAAAGACACAGATACGCAGTATTTT. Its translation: CASSNSALARKDTDTQYF. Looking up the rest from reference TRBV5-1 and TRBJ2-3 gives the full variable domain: KAGVTQTPRYLIKTRGQQVTLSCSPISGHRSVSWYQQTPGQGLQFLFEYFSETQRNKGNFPGRFSGRQFSNSRSEMNVSTLELGDSALYLCASSNSALARKDTDTQYFGPGTRLTVL.

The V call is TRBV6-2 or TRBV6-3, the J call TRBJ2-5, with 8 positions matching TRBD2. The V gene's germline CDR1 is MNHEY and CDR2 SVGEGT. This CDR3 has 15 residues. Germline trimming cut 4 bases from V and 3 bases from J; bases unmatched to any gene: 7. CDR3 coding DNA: TGTGCCAGCAGTTGGCGGGGGGCCAATAAAGAGACCCAGTACTTC. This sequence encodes CASSWRGANKETQYF.

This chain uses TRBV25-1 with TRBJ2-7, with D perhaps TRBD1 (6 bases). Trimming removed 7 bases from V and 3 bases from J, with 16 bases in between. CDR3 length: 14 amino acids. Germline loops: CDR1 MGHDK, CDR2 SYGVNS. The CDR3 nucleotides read TGTGCCAGCACTCCCCGGGACAAGCTCTACGAGCAGTACTTC. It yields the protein CASTPRDKLYEQYF.

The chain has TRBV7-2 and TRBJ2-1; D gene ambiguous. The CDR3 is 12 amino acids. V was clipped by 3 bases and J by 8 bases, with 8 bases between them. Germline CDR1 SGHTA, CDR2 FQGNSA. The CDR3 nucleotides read TGTGCCAGCAGCTTCGGAGACGATGAGCAGTTCTTC. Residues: CASSFGDDEQFF.

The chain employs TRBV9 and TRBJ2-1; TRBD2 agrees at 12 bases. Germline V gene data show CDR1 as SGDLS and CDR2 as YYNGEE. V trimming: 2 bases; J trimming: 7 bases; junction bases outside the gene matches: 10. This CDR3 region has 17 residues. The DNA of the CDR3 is TGTGCCAGCAGCGTGGATCTGACTAGCGGGAGTTCAAATGAGCAGTTCTTC. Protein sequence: CASSVDLTSGSSNEQFF.

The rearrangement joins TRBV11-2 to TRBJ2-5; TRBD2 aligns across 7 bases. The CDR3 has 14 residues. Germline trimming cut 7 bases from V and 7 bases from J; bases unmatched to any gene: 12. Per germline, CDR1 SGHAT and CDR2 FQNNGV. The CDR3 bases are TGTGCCAGCACCCCGGGTGGTGGGGGGGTGACCCAGTACTTC. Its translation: CASTPGGGGVTQYF.

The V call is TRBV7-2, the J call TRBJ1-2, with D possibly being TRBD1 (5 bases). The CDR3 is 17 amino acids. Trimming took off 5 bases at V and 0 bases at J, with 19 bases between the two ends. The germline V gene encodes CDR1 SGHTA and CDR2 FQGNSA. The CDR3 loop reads CASSPDGGVWANYGYTF. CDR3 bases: TGTGCCAGCAGCCCGGACGGGGGTGTTTGGGCTAACTATGGCTACACCTTC. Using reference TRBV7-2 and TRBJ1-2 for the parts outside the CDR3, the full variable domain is GAGVSQSPSNKVTEKGKDVELRCDPISGHTALYWYRQSLGQGLEFLIYFQGNSAPDKSGLPSDRFSAERTGGSVSTLTIQRTQQEDSAVYLCASSPDGGVWANYGYTFGSGTRLTVV.